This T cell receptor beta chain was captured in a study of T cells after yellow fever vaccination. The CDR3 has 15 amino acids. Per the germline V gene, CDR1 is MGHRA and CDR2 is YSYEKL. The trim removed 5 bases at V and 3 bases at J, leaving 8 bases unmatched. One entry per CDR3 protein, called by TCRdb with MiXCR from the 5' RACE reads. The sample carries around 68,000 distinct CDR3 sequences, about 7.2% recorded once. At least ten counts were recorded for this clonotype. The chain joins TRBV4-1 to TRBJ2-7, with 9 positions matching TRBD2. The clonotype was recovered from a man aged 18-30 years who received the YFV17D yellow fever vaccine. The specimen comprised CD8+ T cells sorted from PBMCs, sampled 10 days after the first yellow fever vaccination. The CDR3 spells CASSLGQRGVYEQYF. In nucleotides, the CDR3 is TGCGCCAGCAGCTTAGGACAGCGGGGGGTCTACGAGCAGTACTTC.